The 15 T cell receptor beta chains reported below all come from one sample, sequenced in a study of blood T cell repertoires in COVID-19. Clones were read by immunoSEQ multiplex PCR, and TCRdb kept only the in-frame ones, dropping some. The sample has 25,000 to 35,000 clones, roughly nine tenths seen once. The sample consisted of peripheral blood. These receptors were collected from a human donor with active COVID-19. The donor label of this sample is uncertain.

Turning to this clone: Relative to the germline gene, one junction end is altered; a read error may explain this. V is TRBV7-6 and J is TRBJ2-3; 8 positions match TRBD1. The germline gives CDR1 SGHVS, CDR2 FNYEAQ. CDR3 length: 15 residues. The CDR3 spells CASSLSSGGTDTQYF. The CDR3 coding sequence is TGTGCCAGCAGCTTATCATCAGGGGGCACCGATACGCAGTATTTT.

The J gene is TRBJ2-1, the V gene TRBV20-1; the D gene is possibly TRBD2 (5 bases). Germline V gene lookup returns CDR1 DFQATT and CDR2 SNEGSKA (reference sequence). CDR3 length equals 11 residues. Trimming took 6 bases from V and 6 from J, leaving 9 bases between them. The CDR3 region is CSARLINEQFF. The CDR3 DNA is TGCAGTGCCCGACTAATCAATGAGCAGTTCTTC.

The chain is built from TRBV24-1 and TRBJ1-1; maybe TRBD1 (5 bases). CDR3 size: 12 residues. Germline V gives CDR1 KGHDR, CDR2 SFDVKD. The V gene lost 4 bases and the J gene lost 8 bases, with 10 bases spanning the gap. The CDR3 region is CATSESTGEAFF. The CDR3 nucleotides read TGTGCCACCAGTGAAAGTACAGGAGAAGCTTTCTTT.

V and J are TRBV7-9 and TRBJ2-7; 9 bases are a match to TRBD2. The CDR3 extends over 16 amino acids. CDR1 and CDR2 from the germline V gene are SEHNR and FQNEAQ (reference sequence). J lost 0 bases, V lost 5 bases, and 8 bases had no gene match. CDR3 coding DNA: TGTGCCAGCAGCCCGAGAGGGACTAGCCGCTCCTACGAGCAGTACTTC. Its protein is CASSPRGTSRSYEQYF.

V gene TRBV6-1 combines with J gene TRBJ2-7; D is ambiguous. This CDR3 spans 12 amino acids. Deletions cut 3 bases from V and 2 bases from J, with 5 bases between. Germline loops: CDR1 MNHNS, CDR2 SASEGT. The CDR3 loop is CASSEYTYEQYF. Written as DNA, the CDR3 is TGTGCCAGCAGTGAGTATACCTACGAGCAGTACTTC.

The CDR3 protein is CASSEGQTNEKLFF. Written as DNA, the CDR3 is TGTGCCAGCAGTGAGGGACAGACTAATGAAAAACTGTTTTTT. The chain recombines TRBV25-1 with TRBJ1-4; TRBD1 matches at 7 bases. The CDR3 covers 14 residues. Germline lookup yields CDR1 MGHDK and CDR2 SYGVNS. With 3 bases clipped from V and 2 bases from J, the junction kept 0 bases outside the gene matches.

V gene TRBV19 combines with J gene TRBJ2-5, with D maybe TRBD1 (5 bases). The germline gives CDR1 LNHDA, CDR2 SQIVND (reference sequence). V was shortened by 10 bases and J by 2 bases, with 20 bases between the two germline ends. The CDR3 contains 15 residues. CDR3 residues: CATPTRDRRQETQYF. The CDR3 DNA sequence: TGTGCCACCCCCACCCGAGACAGAAGACAAGAGACCCAGTACTTC.

The chain combines TRBV5-8 with TRBJ2-1; 13 bases align to TRBD2. Per germline, CDR1 SGHTS and CDR2 YDEGEE. V gave up 4 bases and J gave up 8 bases; unmatched junction bases: 6. This CDR3 contains 15 residues. CDR3 bases: TGTGCCAGCAGCAGTACTAGCGGGAGGGCCGATGAGCAGTTCTTC. This sequence encodes CASSSTSGRADEQFF.

The chain couples TRBV7-2 to TRBJ1-5; 12 bases are a match to TRBD1. V was pared by 4 bases and J by 4 bases, with 2 bases of the junction left unmatched. This CDR3 is built from 15 residues. CDR1 is SGHTA and CDR2 is FQGNSA in the germline V gene. The CDR3 nucleotides read TGTGCCAGCAGCTCGGGACAGGGGGCGAATCAGCCCCAGCATTTT. Residues: CASSSGQGANQPQHF.

This clone was detected only a few times. The chain has TRBV24-1 and TRBJ2-3; TRBD2 aligns across 9 bases. With V trimmed by 3 bases and J by 1 base, 13 bases remained unmatched. The CDR3 extends over 19 amino acids. Germline CDR1 and CDR2: KGHDR and SFDVKD. CDR3 amino acids: CATSDSPSARLAGTDTQYF. The CDR3 DNA follows: TGTGCCACCAGTGATAGCCCCTCGGCCCGACTAGCGGGCACAGATACGCAGTATTTT.

The V gene is TRBV5-4, the J gene TRBJ2-7; possible D gene TRBD1, 6 bases. Trimming removed 1 base at V and 4 bases at J, with 18 bases between. Looked up from germline, CDR1 is SGHNT and CDR2 is YYREEE (reference sequence). The CDR3 has 16 residues. The CDR3 DNA reads TGTGCCAGCAGCTTGAAGCAGGCGGACAGACCATACGAGCAGTACTTC. Amino acids: CASSLKQADRPYEQYF.

This clone was counted only a few times. The chain couples TRBV18 to TRBJ1-2, with TRBD1 matching over 7 bases. The CDR3 is made up of 16 amino acids. Per the germline V gene, CDR1 is KGHSH and CDR2 is LQKENI. The trim removed 4 bases at V and 3 bases at J, leaving 11 bases unmatched. This chain's CDR3 is CASSLQQGRLHYGYTF. CDR3 nucleotide sequence: TGTGCCAGCTCACTTCAACAGGGGCGGCTTCACTATGGCTACACCTTC.

The chain carries TRBV3-1 (or the pseudogene TRBV3-2) and TRBJ1-5; possible D gene TRBD1, 6 bases. The CDR3 runs 14 residues. Germline lookup yields CDR1 LGHDT and CDR2 YNNKEL (reference sequence). Trimming took off 4 bases at V and 4 bases at J, with 11 bases between the two ends. CDR3 sequence: CASSPTTGNQPQHF. The CDR3 nucleotides are TGTGCCAGCAGCCCAACAACAGGGAATCAGCCCCAGCATTTT.

The genes are TRBV6-2 or TRBV6-3 and TRBJ2-2; 8 bases map to TRBD2. Germline V gene sequence: CDR1 MNHEY, CDR2 SVGEGT. The CDR3 runs 17 residues. The junction had 12 bases not matched to a gene; V was cut back by 4 bases and J by 5 bases. CDR3 in amino acids: CASSLFMSGRGTGELFF. The CDR3 DNA reads as TGTGCCAGCAGTTTATTCATGAGCGGGAGAGGTACCGGGGAGCTGTTTTTT.

The V call is TRBV9, the J call TRBJ2-7, with TRBD2 identical over 10 bases. V shed 0 bases and J 1 base; nucleotides not matched to a gene: 10. Germline V lookup: CDR1 SGDLS, CDR2 YYNGEE. The CDR3 extends over 18 amino acids. This CDR3 is CASSVGTSGYTGSYEQYF. In DNA, the CDR3 is TGTGCCAGCAGCGTAGGGACTAGCGGCTATACCGGATCCTACGAGCAGTACTTC. Full variable domain (remainder filled in from reference TRBV9 and TRBJ2-7): DSGVTQTPKHLITATGQRVTLRCSPRSGDLSVYWYQQSLDQGLQFLIQYYNGEERAKGNILERFSAQQFPDLHSELNLSSLELGDSALYFCASSVGTSGYTGSYEQYFGPGTRLTVT.